Reported below is one T cell receptor (beta chain). Antigen: not known. Germline CDR1 is SNHLY and CDR2 is FYNNEI. The length of the CDR3 is 15 residues. V gave up 6 bases and J gave up 0 bases; unmatched junction bases: 6. This record comes from a study of cytomegalovirus exposure and HLA in healthy donors. Study context: Prior work identified 117 million unique TCR beta sequences in approximately 180 million T cells.

Study-wide results and caveats: Most TCR sequences were seen very rarely across donors, but some public TCRs occurred in many.

Healthy bone marrow donors supplied every sample. PCR was performed using 60 Vbeta and 13 Jbeta primers. Original analysis: Later, tens of millions of unique TCR beta chains were counted in an analysis, and roughly 11 million of them were shared. The method was immunoSEQ multiplex PCR; TCRdb's version includes in-frame clones alone and lacks a portion of them. The V and J calls and clone size were taken over from that table, and D and trimming were inferred from the DNA. The sample has about 240,000 clones, about 81% seen once. The chain combines TRBV2 with TRBJ2-7; 9 bases agree with TRBD1. Source material: PBMCs. The source is a woman aged 60-75 years in good health and CMV-seropositive. The CDR3 sequence: CASSADRGRSYEQYF. CDR3 nucleotides: TGTGCCAGCAGCGCGGACAGGGGTCGCTCCTACGAGCAGTACTTC.